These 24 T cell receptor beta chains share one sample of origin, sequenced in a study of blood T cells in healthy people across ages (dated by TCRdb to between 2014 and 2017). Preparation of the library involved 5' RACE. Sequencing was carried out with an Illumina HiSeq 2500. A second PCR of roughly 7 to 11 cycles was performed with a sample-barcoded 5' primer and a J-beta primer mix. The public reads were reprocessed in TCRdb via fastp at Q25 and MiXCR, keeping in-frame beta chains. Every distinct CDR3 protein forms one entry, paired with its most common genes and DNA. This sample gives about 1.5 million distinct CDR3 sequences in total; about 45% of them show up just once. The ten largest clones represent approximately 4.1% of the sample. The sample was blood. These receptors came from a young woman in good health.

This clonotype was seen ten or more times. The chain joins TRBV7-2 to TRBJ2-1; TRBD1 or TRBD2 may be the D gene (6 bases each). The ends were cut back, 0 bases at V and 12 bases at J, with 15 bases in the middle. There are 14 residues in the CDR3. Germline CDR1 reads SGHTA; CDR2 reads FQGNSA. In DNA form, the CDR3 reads TGTGCCAGCAGCTTAGCGGGGGGACACACAATGCAGTTCTTC. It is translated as CASSLAGGHTMQFF.

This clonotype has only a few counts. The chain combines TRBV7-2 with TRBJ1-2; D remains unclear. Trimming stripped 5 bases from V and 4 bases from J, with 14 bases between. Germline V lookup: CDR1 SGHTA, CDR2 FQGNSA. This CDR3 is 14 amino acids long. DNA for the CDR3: TGTGCCAGCAGCCCCGGGCAGCTCTCCTATGGCTACACCTTC. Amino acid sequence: CASSPGQLSYGYTF.

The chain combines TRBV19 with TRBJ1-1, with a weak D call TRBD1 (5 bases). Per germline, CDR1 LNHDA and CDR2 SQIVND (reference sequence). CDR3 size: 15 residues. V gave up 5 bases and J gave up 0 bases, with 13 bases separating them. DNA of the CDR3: TGTGCCAGTAGTCCACGACGGGGGGTGAACACTGAAGCTTTCTTT. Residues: CASSPRRGVNTEAFF.

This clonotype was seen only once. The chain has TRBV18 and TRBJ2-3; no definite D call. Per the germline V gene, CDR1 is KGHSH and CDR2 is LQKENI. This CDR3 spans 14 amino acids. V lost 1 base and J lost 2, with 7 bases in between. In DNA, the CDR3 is TGTGCCAGCTCACCACTCGACGTCACAGATACGCAGTATTTT. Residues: CASSPLDVTDTQYF.

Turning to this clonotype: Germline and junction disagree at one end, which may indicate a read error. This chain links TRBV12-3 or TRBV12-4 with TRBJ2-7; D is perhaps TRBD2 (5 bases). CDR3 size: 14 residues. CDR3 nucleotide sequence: TGTGCCAGCAGTTACGGAGGTATCTCCCACGAGCAGTACTTC. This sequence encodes CASSYGGISHEQYF.

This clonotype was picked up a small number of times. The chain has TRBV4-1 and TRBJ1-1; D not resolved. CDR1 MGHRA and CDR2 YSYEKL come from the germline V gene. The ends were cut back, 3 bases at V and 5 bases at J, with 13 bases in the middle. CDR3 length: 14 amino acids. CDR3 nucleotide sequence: TGCGCCAGCAGCCAGCTGGCGACATTGACTGAAGCTTTCTTT. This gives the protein CASSQLATLTEAFF.

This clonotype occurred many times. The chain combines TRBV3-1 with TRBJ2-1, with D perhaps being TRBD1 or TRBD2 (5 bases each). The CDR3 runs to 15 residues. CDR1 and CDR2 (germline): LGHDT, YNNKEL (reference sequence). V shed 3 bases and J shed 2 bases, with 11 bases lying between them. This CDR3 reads CASSQYGAPYNEQFF. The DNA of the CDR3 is TGTGCCAGCAGCCAGTACGGGGCCCCCTACAATGAGCAGTTCTTC.

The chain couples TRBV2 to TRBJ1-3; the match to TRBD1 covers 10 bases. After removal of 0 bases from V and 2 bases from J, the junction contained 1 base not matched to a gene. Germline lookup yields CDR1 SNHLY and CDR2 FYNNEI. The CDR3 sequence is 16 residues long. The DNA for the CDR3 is TGTGCCAGCAGTGAAGCGGGGACAGGGGCTGGAAACACCATATATTTT. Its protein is CASSEAGTGAGNTIYF.

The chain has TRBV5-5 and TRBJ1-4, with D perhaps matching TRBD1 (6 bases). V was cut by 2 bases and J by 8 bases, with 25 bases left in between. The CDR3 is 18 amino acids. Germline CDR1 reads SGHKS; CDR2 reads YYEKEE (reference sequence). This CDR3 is CASSFRGGTGYPGEKLFF. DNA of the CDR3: TGTGCCAGCAGCTTTCGTGGGGGCACCGGGTACCCAGGGGAAAAACTGTTTTTT. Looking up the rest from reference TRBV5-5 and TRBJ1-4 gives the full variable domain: DAGVTQSPTHLIKTRGQQVTLRCSPISGHKSVSWYQQVLGQGPQFIFQYYEKEERGRGNFPDRFSARQFPNYSSELNVNALLLGDSALYLCASSFRGGTGYPGEKLFFGSGTQLSVL.

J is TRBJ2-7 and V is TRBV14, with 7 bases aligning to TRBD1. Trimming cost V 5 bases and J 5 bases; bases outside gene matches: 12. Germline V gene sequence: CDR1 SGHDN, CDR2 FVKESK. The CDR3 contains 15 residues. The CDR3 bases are TGTGCCAGCAGCGACGACAGGGTGAGGGGCCACGAGCAGTACTTC. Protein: CASSDDRVRGHEQYF.

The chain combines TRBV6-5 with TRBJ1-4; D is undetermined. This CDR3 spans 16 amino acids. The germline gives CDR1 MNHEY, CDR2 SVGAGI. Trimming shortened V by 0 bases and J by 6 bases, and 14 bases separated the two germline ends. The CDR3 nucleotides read TGTGCCAGCAGTTACTCGATGGGAAGGGAGGATGAAAAACTGTTTTTT. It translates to CASSYSMGREDEKLFF.

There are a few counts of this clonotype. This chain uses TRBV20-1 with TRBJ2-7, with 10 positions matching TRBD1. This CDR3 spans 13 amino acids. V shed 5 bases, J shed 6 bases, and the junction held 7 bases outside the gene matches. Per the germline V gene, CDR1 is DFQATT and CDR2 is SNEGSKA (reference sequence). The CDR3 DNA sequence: TGCAGTGCTGACGACAGGGGGCGGTCCGAGCAGTACTTC. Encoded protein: CSADDRGRSEQYF.

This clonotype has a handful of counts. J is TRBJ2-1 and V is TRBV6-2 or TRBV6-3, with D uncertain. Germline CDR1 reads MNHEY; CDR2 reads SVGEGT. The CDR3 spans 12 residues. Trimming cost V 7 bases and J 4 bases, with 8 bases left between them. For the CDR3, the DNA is TGTGCCAGCACCTCGGCGTACAATGAGCAGTTCTTC. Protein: CASTSAYNEQFF.

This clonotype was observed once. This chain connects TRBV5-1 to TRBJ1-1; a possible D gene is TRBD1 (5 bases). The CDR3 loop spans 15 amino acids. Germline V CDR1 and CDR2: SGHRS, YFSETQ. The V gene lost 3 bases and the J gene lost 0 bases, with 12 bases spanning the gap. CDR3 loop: CASSSRGEVNTEAFF. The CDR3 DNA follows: TGCGCCAGCAGCTCGAGGGGAGAGGTGAACACTGAAGCTTTCTTT.

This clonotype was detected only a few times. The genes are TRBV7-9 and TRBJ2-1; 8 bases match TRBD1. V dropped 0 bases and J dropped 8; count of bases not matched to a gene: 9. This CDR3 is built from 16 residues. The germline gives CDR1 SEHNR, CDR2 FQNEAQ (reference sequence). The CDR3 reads CASSLAQGVFIDEQFF. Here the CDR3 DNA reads TGTGCCAGCAGCTTAGCACAGGGGGTGTTTATCGATGAGCAGTTCTTC.

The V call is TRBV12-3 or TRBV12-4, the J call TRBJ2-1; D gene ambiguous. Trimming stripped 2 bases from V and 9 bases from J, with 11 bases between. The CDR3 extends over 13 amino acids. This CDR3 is CASSLNLFSEQFF. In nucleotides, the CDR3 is TGTGCCAGCAGTTTAAATTTGTTCAGTGAGCAGTTCTTC.

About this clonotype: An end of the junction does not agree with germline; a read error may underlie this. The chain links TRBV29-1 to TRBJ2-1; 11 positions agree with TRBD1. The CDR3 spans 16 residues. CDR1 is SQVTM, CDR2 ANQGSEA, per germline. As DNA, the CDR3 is TGCAGCGTAGAAGGGACAGGGGGTCTTGGCGGAGAGACCCAGTTCTTC. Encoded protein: CSVEGTGGLGGETQFF.

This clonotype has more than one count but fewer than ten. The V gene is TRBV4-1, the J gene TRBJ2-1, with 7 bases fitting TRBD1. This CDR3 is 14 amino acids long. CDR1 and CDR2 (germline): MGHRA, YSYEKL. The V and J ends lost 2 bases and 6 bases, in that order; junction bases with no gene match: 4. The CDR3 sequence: CASSQPGQTNEQFF. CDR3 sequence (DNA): TGCGCCAGCAGCCAACCGGGACAGACCAATGAGCAGTTCTTC.

DNA of the CDR3: TGTGCCAGCAGCATCCGACAGGGAGTTGCACCCCTCCACTTT. It yields the protein CASSIRQGVAPLHF. The chain recombines TRBV12-3 or TRBV12-4 with TRBJ1-6; 7 nucleotides align to TRBD1. The V segment lost 6 bases and the J segment 11 bases; nucleotides outside the gene matches: 10. The CDR3 spans 14 residues.

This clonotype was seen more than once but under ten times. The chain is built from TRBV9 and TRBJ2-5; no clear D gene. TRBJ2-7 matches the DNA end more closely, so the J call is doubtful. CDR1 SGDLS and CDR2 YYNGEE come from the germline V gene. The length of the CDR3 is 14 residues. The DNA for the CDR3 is TGTGCCAGCAGCGTAGGGTCCGTACCGGACGAGCAGTACTTC. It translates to CASSVGSVPDEQYF.

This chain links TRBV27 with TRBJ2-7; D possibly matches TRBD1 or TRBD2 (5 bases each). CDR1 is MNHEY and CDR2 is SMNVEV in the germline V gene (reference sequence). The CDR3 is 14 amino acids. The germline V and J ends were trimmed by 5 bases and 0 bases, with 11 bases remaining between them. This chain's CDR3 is CASSIMGTSYEQYF. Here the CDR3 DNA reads TGTGCCAGCAGTATTATGGGGACCTCCTACGAGCAGTACTTC.

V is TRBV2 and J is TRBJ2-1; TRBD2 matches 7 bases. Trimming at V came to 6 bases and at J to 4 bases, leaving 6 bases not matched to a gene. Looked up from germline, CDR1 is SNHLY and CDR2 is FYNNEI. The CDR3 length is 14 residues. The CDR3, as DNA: TGTGCCAGCAGCCTAGCGGTGGATTACAATGAGCAGTTCTTC. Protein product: CASSLAVDYNEQFF.

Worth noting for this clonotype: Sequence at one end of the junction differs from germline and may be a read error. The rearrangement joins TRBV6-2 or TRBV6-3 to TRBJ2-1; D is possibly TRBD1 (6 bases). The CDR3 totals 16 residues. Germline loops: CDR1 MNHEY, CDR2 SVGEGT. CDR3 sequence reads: CANSYSPGKGVYEQFF. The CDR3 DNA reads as TGTGCCAACAGTTACAGTCCGGGAAAGGGGGTCTATGAGCAGTTCTTC.

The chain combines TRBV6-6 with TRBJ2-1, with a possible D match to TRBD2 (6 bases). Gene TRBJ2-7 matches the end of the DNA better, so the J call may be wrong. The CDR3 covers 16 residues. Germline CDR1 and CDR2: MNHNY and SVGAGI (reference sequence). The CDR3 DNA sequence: TGTGCCAGCAGCCACCCGGGGGTAGCGGACTACAATGAGCAGTACTTC. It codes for CASSHPGVADYNEQYF.